This T cell receptor beta chain stems from a study of CD8+ T cells in alopecia areata. The count of this clone is one. Its cognate antigen is unknown. Study findings and constraints: It was observed that many expanded lesional clones persisted in scalp and blood during tofacitinib.

The treatment denotes: oral pan-JAK inhibitor, 5-10 mg twice daily. CDR3 size: 14 residues. With 1 base removed from V and 5 bases from J, the gap between germline ends came to 12 bases. Looked up from germline, CDR1 is MNHEY and CDR2 is SVGAGI. Extraction of RNA preceded its reverse transcription into cDNA, which served as the sequencing template. The data were produced by immunoSEQ multiplex PCR, yet TCRdb's version contains in-frame clones alone and is incomplete. The sample includes more than 90,000 clones, just under 60% of them seen just once. The source is a human donor with alopecia areata. The chain joins TRBV6-5 to TRBJ2-7, with a weak D call TRBD1 (5 bases). The specimen was CD8+ T cells sorted from blood, collected between weeks 55 and 65, from a patient treated with tofacitinib. This chain's CDR3 is CASSYYSDSNEQYF. The CDR3 DNA reads TGTGCCAGCAGTTACTACTCAGACAGTAACGAGCAGTACTTC.